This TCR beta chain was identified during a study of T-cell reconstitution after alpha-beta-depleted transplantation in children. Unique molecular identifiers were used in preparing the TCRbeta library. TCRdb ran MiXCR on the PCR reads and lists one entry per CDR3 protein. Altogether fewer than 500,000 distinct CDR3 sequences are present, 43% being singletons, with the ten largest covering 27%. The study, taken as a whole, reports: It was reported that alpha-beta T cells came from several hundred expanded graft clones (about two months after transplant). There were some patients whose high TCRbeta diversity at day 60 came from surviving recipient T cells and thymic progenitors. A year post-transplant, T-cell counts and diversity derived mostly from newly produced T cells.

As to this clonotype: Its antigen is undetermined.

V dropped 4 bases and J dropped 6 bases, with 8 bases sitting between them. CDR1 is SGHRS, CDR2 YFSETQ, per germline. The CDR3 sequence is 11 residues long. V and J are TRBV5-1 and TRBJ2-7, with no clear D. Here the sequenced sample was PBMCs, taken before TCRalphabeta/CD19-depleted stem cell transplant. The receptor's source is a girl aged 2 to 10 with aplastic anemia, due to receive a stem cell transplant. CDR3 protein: CASSGQFEQYF. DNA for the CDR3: TGCGCCAGCAGCGGGCAGTTCGAGCAGTACTTC.